A selection of T cell receptor beta chains follows, all from one sample in a study of vaccination effects on CD4 cells after COVID-19. This table comes from immunoSEQ multiplex PCR, and its TCRdb copy is limited to in-frame clones, with some not included. The table records 70,000 or so clones, roughly two thirds of them present only once. Their antigen targets remain unknown. The starting material was CD4+ T cells from PBMCs cultured with HIV peptides, obtained before COVID-19 vaccination. The source of these receptors is a human donor who had a prior SARS-CoV-2 infection. CDR3s include the opening cysteine and the closing phenylalanine or tryptophan. D genes are given only for firm matches. A row's size may be missing; if present it is once, few, many or a size class.

abundance: .
j_gene: TRBJ1-1
v_gene: TRBV7-9
d_gene: .
CDR3aa: CASSFVQSGVGTEAFF
CDR3nt: TGTGCCAGCAGCTTCGTCCAAAGTGGGGTGGGGACTGAAGCTTTCTTT

abundance: .
j_gene: TRBJ1-3
v_gene: TRBV21-1
d_gene: .
CDR3aa: CASSKRLEGQRRGNTIYF
CDR3nt: TGTGCCAGCAGCAAAAGATTAGAGGGACAGAGGCGTGGAAACACCATATATTTT

abundance: .
j_gene: TRBJ2-5
v_gene: TRBV15
d_gene: .
CDR3aa: CATSRPVGETQYF
CDR3nt: TGTGCCACCAGCAGGCCGGTTGGGGAGACCCAGTACTTC

abundance: .
j_gene: TRBJ2-6
v_gene: TRBV27
d_gene: .
CDR3aa: CASSQQGPGANVLTF
CDR3nt: TGTGCCAGCAGCCAACAGGGCCCTGGGGCCAACGTCCTGACTTTC

abundance: .
j_gene: TRBJ2-7
v_gene: TRBV11-2
d_gene: TRBD2
CDR3aa: CASSLAAGLAGRSYEQYF
CDR3nt: TGTGCCAGCAGCTTAGCCGCGGGACTAGCGGGACGCTCCTACGAGCAGTACTTC

abundance: .
j_gene: TRBJ1-1
v_gene: TRBV9
d_gene: .
CDR3aa: CASSVPSGLNTEAFF
CDR3nt: TGTGCCAGCAGCGTACCCTCAGGGTTGAACACTGAAGCTTTCTTT

abundance: .
j_gene: TRBJ2-1
v_gene: TRBV5-5
d_gene: TRBD2
CDR3aa: CASSPGLAGGFRNEQFF
CDR3nt: TGTGCCAGCAGCCCCGGACTAGCGGGGGGATTTCGCAATGAGCAGTTCTTC

abundance: .
j_gene: TRBJ2-2
v_gene: TRBV30
d_gene: .
CDR3aa: CAWTGFNTGELFF
CDR3nt: TGTGCCTGGACAGGGTTCAACACCGGGGAGCTGTTTTTT

abundance: .
j_gene: TRBJ2-1
v_gene: TRBV12-3/TRBV12-4
d_gene: .
CDR3aa: CASSPTYNEQFF
CDR3nt: TGTGCCAGCAGTCCCACTTACAATGAGCAGTTCTTC

abundance: .
j_gene: TRBJ2-5
v_gene: TRBV11-2
d_gene: .
CDR3aa: CASSFGVAEETQYF
CDR3nt: TGTGCCAGCAGCTTTGGGGTCGCGGAAGAGACCCAGTACTTC

abundance: .
j_gene: TRBJ2-3
v_gene: TRBV20-1
d_gene: .
CDR3aa: CSASNRLFTDTQYF
CDR3nt: TGCAGTGCTAGTAACAGGCTATTCACAGATACGCAGTATTTT

abundance: .
j_gene: TRBJ2-7
v_gene: TRBV7-2
d_gene: .
CDR3aa: CASSLGTTIYEQYF
CDR3nt: TGTGCCAGCAGCTTAGGGACCACCATCTACGAGCAGTACTTC

abundance: .
j_gene: TRBJ2-5
v_gene: TRBV7-2
d_gene: .
CDR3aa: CASSQGRSSRETQYF
CDR3nt: TGTGCCAGCAGTCAAGGACGAAGCTCCCGGGAGACCCAGTACTTC

abundance: once
j_gene: TRBJ1-2
v_gene: TRBV7-2
d_gene: TRBD1
CDR3aa: CASSFPGQPFYGYTF
CDR3nt: TGTGCCAGCAGCTTCCCGGGACAGCCTTTCTATGGCTACACCTTC

abundance: .
j_gene: TRBJ2-7
v_gene: TRBV6-5
d_gene: .
CDR3aa: CASSPDRVAYEQYF
CDR3nt: TGTGCCAGCAGCCCAGACAGAGTCGCCTACGAGCAGTACTTC

abundance: .
j_gene: TRBJ1-1
v_gene: TRBV19
d_gene: .
CDR3aa: CASSIGVLGTEAFF
CDR3nt: TGTGCCAGTAGTATAGGAGTGCTGGGAACTGAAGCTTTCTTT

abundance: few
j_gene: TRBJ1-6
v_gene: TRBV11-2
d_gene: .
CDR3aa: CASSLDLNSPLHF
CDR3nt: TGTGCCAGCAGCTTAGATCTGAATTCACCCCTCCACTTT

abundance: .
j_gene: TRBJ2-7
v_gene: TRBV28
d_gene: .
CDR3aa: CASSFQGNSYEQYF
CDR3nt: TGTGCCAGCAGTTTTCAGGGGAACTCCTACGAGCAGTACTTC

abundance: few
j_gene: TRBJ2-1
v_gene: TRBV7-3
d_gene: TRBD2
CDR3aa: CASSLGTSVHNEQFF
CDR3nt: TGTGCCAGCAGCCTCGGGACTAGCGTACACAATGAGCAGTTCTTC

abundance: .
j_gene: TRBJ1-6
v_gene: TRBV12-3/TRBV12-4
d_gene: TRBD1
CDR3aa: CASSRDRDSPLHF
CDR3nt: TGTGCCAGCAGTAGGGACAGAGATTCACCCCTCCACTTT

abundance: once
j_gene: TRBJ1-2
v_gene: TRBV3-1/TRBV3-2
d_gene: .
CDR3aa: CASSQGTAETDF
CDR3nt: TGTGCCAGCAGCCAAGGGACCGCGGAGACCGACTTC

abundance: .
j_gene: TRBJ1-4
v_gene: TRBV19
d_gene: .
CDR3aa: CASSVRATNEKLFF
CDR3nt: TGTGCCAGTAGTGTAAGGGCGACTAATGAAAAACTGTTTTTT

abundance: .
j_gene: TRBJ2-2
v_gene: TRBV7-2
d_gene: TRBD2
CDR3aa: CASVSRGENTGELFF
CDR3nt: TGTGCCAGCGTCTCCCGGGGGGAGAACACCGGGGAGCTGTTTTTT

abundance: .
j_gene: TRBJ2-7
v_gene: TRBV5-1
d_gene: TRBD1
CDR3aa: CASSLVTGGDYEQYF
CDR3nt: TGCGCCAGCAGCTTGGTTACAGGGGGCGACTACGAGCAGTACTTC

abundance: .
j_gene: TRBJ1-2
v_gene: TRBV28
d_gene: TRBD1
CDR3aa: CASSLMAGQGGYGYTF
CDR3nt: TGTGCCAGCAGTTTAATGGCGGGACAGGGCGGCTATGGCTACACCTTC

abundance: .
j_gene: TRBJ2-3
v_gene: TRBV4-2
d_gene: .
CDR3aa: CASSQLAGTTITDTQYF
CDR3nt: TGTGCCAGCAGCCAATTAGCCGGGACCACGATCACAGATACGCAGTATTTT

abundance: .
j_gene: TRBJ2-3
v_gene: TRBV2
d_gene: .
CDR3aa: CASSDQPGGTDTQYF
CDR3nt: TGTGCCAGCAGTGACCAGCCGGGGGGCACAGATACGCAGTATTTT

abundance: .
j_gene: TRBJ1-2
v_gene: TRBV9
d_gene: .
CDR3aa: CASSVDPGPNYGYTF
CDR3nt: TGTGCCAGCAGCGTAGACCCGGGGCCTAACTATGGCTACACCTTC

abundance: .
j_gene: TRBJ2-7
v_gene: TRBV6-5
d_gene: TRBD2
CDR3aa: CASSYGPSGAYEQYF
CDR3nt: TGTGCCAGCAGTTACGGTCCTAGCGGGGCCTACGAGCAGTACTTC

abundance: once
j_gene: TRBJ2-7
v_gene: TRBV30
d_gene: .
CDR3aa: CAWTRPTVGQYF
CDR3nt: TGTGCCTGGACCAGACCGACAGTAGGGCAGTACTTC

abundance: .
j_gene: TRBJ2-7
v_gene: TRBV11-1
d_gene: .
CDR3aa: CASSLVGRDYEQYF
CDR3nt: TGTGCCAGCAGCTTAGTTGGCAGGGATTACGAGCAGTACTTC

abundance: .
j_gene: TRBJ2-2
v_gene: TRBV5-1
d_gene: TRBD2
CDR3aa: CASSQGLAGFTGELFF
CDR3nt: TGCGCCAGCAGCCAGGGACTAGCGGGGTTCACCGGGGAGCTGTTTTTT

abundance: .
j_gene: TRBJ1-1
v_gene: TRBV6-5
d_gene: .
CDR3aa: CASSQQGTNTEAFF
CDR3nt: TGTGCCAGCAGTCAACAGGGTACGAACACTGAAGCTTTCTTT

abundance: .
j_gene: TRBJ1-1
v_gene: TRBV11-2
d_gene: .
CDR3aa: CASSLDAGVTEAFF
CDR3nt: TGTGCCAGCAGCTTAGACGCAGGGGTTACTGAAGCTTTCTTT

abundance: few
j_gene: TRBJ2-6
v_gene: TRBV6-5
d_gene: .
CDR3aa: CASRPTGSGANVLTF
CDR3nt: TGTGCCAGCAGACCAACAGGGAGTGGGGCCAACGTCCTGACTTTC

abundance: .
j_gene: TRBJ1-1
v_gene: TRBV19
d_gene: .
CDR3aa: CASSLSRGPNTEAFF
CDR3nt: TGTGCCAGTAGCTTAAGCCGGGGGCCGAACACTGAAGCTTTCTTT

abundance: .
j_gene: TRBJ1-4
v_gene: TRBV2
d_gene: .
CDR3aa: CASSETLFNEKLFF
CDR3nt: TGTGCCAGCAGTGAAACCCTCTTTAATGAAAAACTGTTTTTT

abundance: .
j_gene: TRBJ2-3
v_gene: TRBV5-1
d_gene: TRBD2
CDR3aa: CASSLVALAGGSTDTQYF
CDR3nt: TGCGCCAGCAGCTTGGTCGCACTAGCGGGGGGAAGCACAGATACGCAGTATTTT

abundance: .
j_gene: TRBJ2-7
v_gene: TRBV6-5
d_gene: .
CDR3aa: CASSYSGGRVSYEQYF
CDR3nt: TGTGCCAGCAGTTACTCGGGGGGGCGCGTTTCCTACGAGCAGTACTTC

abundance: .
j_gene: TRBJ1-2
v_gene: TRBV7-2
d_gene: TRBD1
CDR3aa: CATRTGANRFYGYTF
CDR3nt: TGTGCCACCCGGACAGGGGCCAATAGGTTCTATGGCTACACCTTC

abundance: .
j_gene: TRBJ1-1
v_gene: TRBV4-2
d_gene: TRBD1
CDR3aa: CASSPRVTGGGNTEAFF
CDR3nt: TGTGCCAGCAGCCCCCGGGTCACAGGGGGAGGGAACACTGAAGCTTTCTTT